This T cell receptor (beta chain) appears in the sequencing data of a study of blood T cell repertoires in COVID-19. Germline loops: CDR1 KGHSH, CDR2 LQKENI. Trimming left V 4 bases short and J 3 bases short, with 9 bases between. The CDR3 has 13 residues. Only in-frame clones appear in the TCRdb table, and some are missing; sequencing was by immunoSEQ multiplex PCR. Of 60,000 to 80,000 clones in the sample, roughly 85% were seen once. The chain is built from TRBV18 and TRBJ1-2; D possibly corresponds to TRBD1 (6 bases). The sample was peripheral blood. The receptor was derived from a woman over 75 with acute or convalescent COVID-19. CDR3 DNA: TGTGCCAGCTCACTAACAGGGTACTATGGCTACACCTTC. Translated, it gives CASSLTGYYGYTF. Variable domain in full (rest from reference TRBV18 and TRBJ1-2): NAGVMQNPRHLVRRRGQEARLRCSPMKGHSHVYWYRQLPEEGLKFMVYLQKENIIDESGMPKERFSAEFPKEGPSILRIQQVVRGDSAAYFCASSLTGYYGYTFGSGTRLTVV.